Included here is one TCR beta chain sequence, with context. Germline CDR1 SGHDN, CDR2 FVKESK. This CDR3 has 15 amino acids. V was cut by 0 bases and J by 7 bases, with 10 bases left in between. The data were taken from a study of blood T cell repertoires in COVID-19. As for the study in general: The analysed material was cDNA or gDNA that came from T cells, B-cell-depleted T cells, or PBMCs.

The assay was immunoSEQ multiplex PCR, and TCRdb's table has in-frame clones only and misses some. The sample lists tens of thousands of clones, about nine tenths occurring once. The sequence came from a human donor in a cohort sampled during active COVID-19. The source material was peripheral blood. The gene calls are TRBV14 and TRBJ1-6; D is uncertain. The CDR3 bases are TGTGCCAGCAGCCAAGAGCCCGGAGGGAATTCACCCCTCCACTTT. This translates into CASSQEPGGNSPLHF.